These 27 T cell receptor beta chains came from one sample sequenced in a study of T-cell memory formation after mild COVID-19. TCRdb recomputed calls from the 5' RACE reads with MiXCR, one row per CDR3 protein. The sample carries under 300,000 distinct CDR3 sequences, about a sixth recorded once. Material for sequencing was PBMCs or a T cell subset sorted from them (not recorded which). The receptors were sampled from a man aged 18 to 30 who had mild COVID-19 (a few samples of this study predate the infection). Cell type and time point are not known.

V gene TRBV6-6 combines with J gene TRBJ1-1, with D unclear. CDR3 length: 14 amino acids. The germline V gene encodes CDR1 MNHNY and CDR2 SVGAGI (reference sequence). V lost 2 bases and J 4 bases, leaving 11 bases between the germline ends. The CDR3 loop is CASSYQGGSTEAFF. The CDR3 DNA is TGTGCCAGCAGTTACCAAGGAGGTAGCACTGAAGCTTTCTTT.

This clonotype was detected many times. The V and J genes are TRBV25-1 and TRBJ1-1; no clear D. The ends were cut back, 8 bases at V and 1 base at J, with 8 bases in the middle. This CDR3 region has 12 residues. Germline V gene data show CDR1 as MGHDK and CDR2 as SYGVNS. The CDR3 protein is CASGRQNTEAFF. CDR3 in DNA: TGTGCCAGCGGGCGACAGAACACTGAAGCTTTCTTT. The variable domain in full, with the rest retrieved from reference TRBV25-1 and TRBJ1-1, is EADIYQTPRYLVIGTGKKITLECSQTMGHDKMYWYQQDPGMELHLIHYSYGVNSTEKGDLSSESTVSRIRTEHFPLTLESARPSHTSQYLCASGRQNTEAFFGQGTRLTVV.

The chain recombines TRBV14 with TRBJ2-3; the D is unclear. The V gene lost 3 bases and the J gene lost 5 bases, with 12 bases spanning the gap. Germline CDR1 SGHDN, CDR2 FVKESK. This CDR3 comprises 14 residues. The CDR3 protein is CASSHRVVEDTQYF. CDR3 in DNA: TGTGCCAGCAGCCACCGCGTCGTAGAAGATACGCAGTATTTT.

V and J are TRBV6-6 and TRBJ2-7; D gene unclear. The CDR3 covers 12 residues. CDR1 is MNHNY and CDR2 is SVGAGI in the germline V gene (reference sequence). Trimming stripped 2 bases from V and 6 bases from J, with 8 bases between. This CDR3 reads CASSYPTGEQYV. CDR3 DNA: TGTGCCAGCAGTTACCCCACGGGCGAGCAGTACGTC.

This sequence joins TRBV10-2 and TRBJ1-6; D gene unclear. The CDR3 extends over 15 amino acids. From germline, CDR1 is WSHSY and CDR2 SAAADI. Trimming left V 4 bases short and J 0 bases short, with 7 bases between. The CDR3 sequence is CASSGKFSYNSPLHF. The CDR3 nucleotides are TGCGCCAGCAGTGGAAAGTTCTCCTATAATTCACCCCTCCACTTT.

CDR3 coding DNA: TGCGCCAGCAGCTTGGCCACCGGCTACGAGCAGTACGTC. It yields the protein CASSLATGYEQYV. V gene TRBV5-1 combines with J gene TRBJ2-7; no clear D gene. The CDR3 is 13 amino acids. Trimming cost V 0 bases and J 3 bases, with 7 bases left between them. The V gene's germline CDR1 is SGHRS and CDR2 YFSETQ.

As to this clonotype: A much larger clone lies one base from this, so it may be a read error. This chain uses TRBV5-1 with TRBJ2-5; 12 nucleotides line up with TRBD2. The CDR3 sequence is 14 residues long. J lost 4 bases, V lost 4 bases, and 2 bases had no gene match. Germline V gives CDR1 SGHRS, CDR2 YFSETQ. The CDR3 bases are TGCGCCAGCAGCATGACTAGCGGGGGAGAGACCCAGTACTTC. It encodes CASSMTSGGETQYF.

The chain joins TRBV3-1 to TRBJ1-3; weak D call: TRBD1 (5 bases). The V and J ends lost 3 bases and 0 bases respectively, with 9 bases between them. Looked up from germline, CDR1 is LGHDT and CDR2 is YNNKEL (reference sequence). The CDR3 totals 15 residues. Here the CDR3 reads CASSQTVDSGNTIYF. Here the CDR3 DNA reads TGTGCCAGCAGCCAGACAGTCGACTCTGGAAACACCATATATTTT.

This clonotype showed up just a few times. The chain recombines TRBV6-2 or TRBV6-3 with TRBJ1-2, with a possible D match to TRBD1 (5 bases). Germline V CDR1 and CDR2: MNHEY, SVGEGT. The CDR3 consists of 15 residues. The V and J ends lost 3 bases and 6 bases respectively, with 17 bases between them. This CDR3 reads CASSYSQGRGHGYTF. CDR3 DNA sequence: TGTGCCAGCAGTTATTCCCAGGGACGTGGGCATGGCTACACCTTC.

A few counts support this clonotype. Because the CDR3's place on the DNA is in doubt, the DNA is left out and the CDR3 is given as listed by TCRdb. The gene calls are TRBV7-3 and TRBJ2-1; TRBD2 is the table's D call and was not checked against the DNA. Germline assignment: CDR1 SGHTA and CDR2 FQGTGA. Including both end residues, the CDR3 is 15 amino acids long. CDR3: CASSQWAGGSHLVFF.

This clonotype was seen a few times. This chain links TRBV6-2 or TRBV6-3 with TRBJ2-1; 13 nucleotides line up with TRBD2. This CDR3 region has 15 residues. V dropped 4 bases and J dropped 8; count of bases not matched to a gene: 5. From germline, CDR1 is MNHEY and CDR2 SVGEGT. CDR3 nucleotides: TGTGCCAGCAGTTGGGGACTAGCGGGGTGGGATGAGCAGTTCTTC. Its translation is CASSWGLAGWDEQFF.

The chain is built from TRBV4-3 and TRBJ1-5, with D possibly being TRBD1 (5 bases). CDR1 LGHNA and CDR2 YSLEER come from the germline V gene. The CDR3 runs 15 residues. Trimming removed 4 bases from V and 6 bases from J, with 16 bases in between. CDR3 sequence (DNA): TGCGCCAGCAGCCGGATAAGGGGAGCGGGTCAGCCCCAGCATTTT. Translated: CASSRIRGAGQPQHF.

The CDR3, as DNA: TGTGCCAGCAGCCTCCGGACGGAGCAGTACTTC. Amino acid sequence: CASSLRTEQYF. V gene TRBV7-9 combines with J gene TRBJ2-7; no clear D. The V gene's germline CDR1 is SEHNR and CDR2 FQNEAQ (reference sequence). CDR3 size: 11 residues. With 5 bases removed from V and 7 bases from J, the gap between germline ends came to 9 bases.

The J gene is TRBJ1-4, the V gene TRBV4-1, with 7 bases matching TRBD1. Germline V CDR1 and CDR2: MGHRA, YSYEKL. The V segment lost 1 base and the J segment 2 bases; nucleotides outside the gene matches: 4. The CDR3 has 16 residues. The CDR3 DNA reads TGCGCCAGCAGCCAAGGACAGGGACCCACTAATGAAAAACTGTTTTTT. This translates into CASSQGQGPTNEKLFF.

There are a few counts of this clonotype. The chain is built from TRBV5-5 and TRBJ1-2; D might be TRBD1 (6 bases). The CDR3 consists of 14 residues. V was cut by 4 bases and J by 3 bases, with 13 bases left in between. The germline gives CDR1 SGHKS, CDR2 YYEKEE (reference sequence). The CDR3 region is CASSTGQFDYGYTF. Here the CDR3 DNA reads TGTGCCAGCAGCACCGGACAGTTCGACTATGGCTACACCTTC.

J is TRBJ2-2 and V is TRBV9, with 13 bases lining up with TRBD2. The CDR3 contains 15 residues. V lost 4 bases to trimming and J lost 5 bases; unmatched junction nucleotides: 2. Per germline, CDR1 SGDLS and CDR2 YYNGEE. The CDR3 DNA reads TGTGCCAGCAGCCCACTAGCGGGGGGGACCGGGGAGCTGTTTTTT. Translating it yields CASSPLAGGTGELFF.

The rearrangement joins TRBV5-1 to TRBJ2-3; D might be TRBD2 (6 bases). Germline V gene lookup returns CDR1 SGHRS and CDR2 YFSETQ. This CDR3 comprises 15 residues. Trimming removed 3 bases at V and 2 bases at J, with 13 bases between. The CDR3 DNA reads TGCGCCAGCAGCTGGCGAGGCGGGGCCACAGATACGCAGTATTTT. The encoded protein is CASSWRGGATDTQYF.

V is TRBV5-1 and J is TRBJ2-2; the match to TRBD1 covers 9 bases. Germline V CDR1 and CDR2: SGHRS, YFSETQ. V was pared by 6 bases and J by 5 bases, with 8 bases of the junction left unmatched. The CDR3 covers 15 residues. The CDR3, as DNA: TGCGCCAGCACGGCCAGGACAGGGGAGACCGGGGAGCTGTTTTTT. This translates into CASTARTGETGELFF.

The rearrangement links TRBV5-1 to TRBJ2-2; a weak D match, TRBD1 (6 bases). There are 17 residues in the CDR3. The V end was cut by 0 bases, the J end by 0 bases, with 12 bases between. The germline V gene has CDR1 SGHRS and CDR2 YFSETQ. Written as DNA, the CDR3 is TGCGCCAGCAGCTTGGTATGGACAGAGCCGAACACCGGGGAGCTGTTTTTT. Translating it yields CASSLVWTEPNTGELFF.

This clonotype was detected ten times or more. This sequence joins TRBV7-2 and TRBJ1-4; the D is unclear. Germline-derived CDR1 and CDR2 are SGHTA and FQGNSA. The V gene lost 6 bases and the J gene lost 8 bases, with 16 bases spanning the gap. CDR3 size: 14 residues. The CDR3 reads CASRPREGQEKLFF. DNA for the CDR3: TGTGCCAGCAGACCTAGAGAAGGGCAGGAAAAACTGTTTTTT.

This clonotype was observed a handful of times. The chain is built from TRBV20-1 and TRBJ1-3; D is perhaps TRBD1 (6 bases). V was shortened by 3 bases and J by 2 bases, with 11 bases between the two germline ends. The CDR3 contains 14 residues. Germline values: CDR1 DFQATT, CDR2 SNEGSKA (reference sequence). In nucleotides, the CDR3 is TGCAGTGCTAGTCGGGGGGCGGCTGGAAACACCATATATTTT. Translation: CSASRGAAGNTIYF.

This clonotype has ten or more counts. One end of the junction fails to match germline, which may point to a read error. The chain carries TRBV12-3 or TRBV12-4 and TRBJ2-7; a possible D gene is TRBD2 (6 bases). The CDR3 sequence is 11 residues long. The CDR3 DNA is TGTGCCAGCAGTGACCGCGGGGTCCAGTCCTTC. Residues: CASSDRGVQSF.

This clonotype was seen a handful of times. The chain has TRBV4-2 and TRBJ1-4; the D is unclear. Trimming removed 3 bases at V and 5 bases at J, with 13 bases between. CDR1 is LGHNA and CDR2 is YNFKEQ in the germline V gene. The CDR3 is 15 residues long. The CDR3 bases are TGTGCCAGCAGCCATGAGGACCGCTGGAATGAAAAACTGTTTTTT. Amino acid sequence: CASSHEDRWNEKLFF.

This clonotype was counted only a few times. This chain joins TRBV7-8 and TRBJ2-5; 13 bases are shared with TRBD2. Germline CDR1 is SGHVS and CDR2 is FQNEAQ. The CDR3 is made up of 16 amino acids. V dropped 0 bases and J dropped 4; count of bases not matched to a gene: 2. CDR3 sequence (DNA): TGTGCCAGCAGCTTAGCTCGGACTAGCGGGGGAGAGACCCAGTACTTC. Encoded protein: CASSLARTSGGETQYF.

CDR3 in DNA: TGTGCCAGCAACCCTGGGTGGGTTAATGAGCAGTTCTTC. As protein: CASNPGWVNEQFF. J is TRBJ2-1 and V is TRBV28; D unclear. CDR1 and CDR2 (germline): MDHEN, SYDVKM. The CDR3 loop spans 13 amino acids. The V end was cut by 7 bases, the J end by 7 bases, with 14 bases between.

This clonotype was counted at least ten times. V usage is TRBV7-6 and J usage is TRBJ2-2; 7 bases line up with TRBD1. The CDR3 consists of 15 residues. The V and J ends lost 1 base and 5 bases, in that order; junction bases with no gene match: 4. Germline V gives CDR1 SGHVS, CDR2 FNYEAQ. This CDR3 is CASSLGQGGTGELFF. The CDR3, as DNA: TGTGCCAGCAGCTTAGGACAGGGTGGGACCGGGGAGCTGTTTTTT.

V is TRBV5-1 and J is TRBJ2-5; no firm D call. Trimming removed 0 bases from V and 2 bases from J, with 8 bases in between. Germline values: CDR1 SGHRS, CDR2 YFSETQ. CDR3 length: 14 amino acids. The CDR3 DNA reads as TGCGCCAGCAGCTTGGATGGGTCTCAAGAGACCCAGTACTTC. It specifies CASSLDGSQETQYF. The variable domain in full, with the rest retrieved from reference TRBV5-1 and TRBJ2-5, is KAGVTQTPRYLIKTRGQQVTLSCSPISGHRSVSWYQQTPGQGLQFLFEYFSETQRNKGNFPGRFSGRQFSNSRSEMNVSTLELGDSALYLCASSLDGSQETQYFGPGTRLLVL.